This TCR beta chain was profiled in a study of a mutant IDH1 vaccine in newly diagnosed glioma. Study details: Vaccinations were initiated 4-6 weeks following radiotherapy alone, or were given together with temozolomide cycles. Earlier care involved radiotherapy, temozolomide, or both, and the majority received both.

The time point denotes: week 23, last vaccination. With topical imiquimod, each dose of the vaccine consisted of 300 ug of mutant IDH1 20-mer peptide. This CDR3 region has 15 residues. The trim removed 7 bases at V and 4 bases at J, leaving 12 bases unmatched. Germline-derived CDR1 and CDR2 are SGHTA and FQGNSA. TCRdb's copy holds only in-frame clones and misses some; the assay was immunoSEQ multiplex PCR. The sample includes tens of thousands of clones, about 87% of them seen just once. Note on this clone: Its antigen is as yet unknown.

This clonotype was sampled from a young man with glioma. Sequenced material: PBMCs, taken from a glioma patient whose treatment included an IDH1 peptide vaccine. The chain links TRBV7-2 to TRBJ1-1; 7 nucleotides align to TRBD1. The CDR3: CASNYKTGMATEAFF. The DNA of the CDR3 is TGTGCCAGCAACTATAAGACAGGGATGGCCACTGAAGCTTTCTTT.